Included here is one T cell receptor (beta chain) sequence, with context. Its antigen is currently unknown. Germline V gives CDR1 LGHNT, CDR2 FRNRAP. The V segment lost 0 bases and the J segment 6 bases; nucleotides outside the gene matches: 10. The CDR3 covers 17 residues. Produced via immunoSEQ multiplex PCR; TCRdb's table is partial and in-frame only. This sample yields around 30,000 clones, of which less than 75% are seen a single time; more than 8.5% belongs to the top ten. Peptide-pool stimulation followed by sequencing identified expanded antigen-specific CD4+ clonotypes in the ViraFEST assay. Following 10 days of culture, CD4+ T cells were isolated. The cohort was immunized with two doses of either the BNT162b2 or mRNA-1273 vaccine. Nucleocapsid antibody tests were negative, and the vaccine recipients had no prior SARS-CoV-2 infection. A half-volume exchange with IL-2 medium occurred on days 3 and 7.

This entry belongs to a study of vaccination effects on CD4 cells after COVID-19. Findings and caveats of the study: Marked clonal contraction was seen late after vaccination (in both infection- and vaccine-induced clones).

The chain uses TRBV12-5 and TRBJ2-3, with 9 nucleotides matching TRBD2. Material: CD4+ T cells from PBMCs cultured with HCoV-NL63 spike peptides, obtained after COVID-19 vaccination. The TCR was taken from a human donor who received a COVID-19 vaccine. The CDR3 sequence: CASGLVLGTSLVDTQYF. The DNA for the CDR3 is TGTGCTAGTGGTTTGGTACTCGGGACTAGCCTCGTCGATACGCAGTATTTT.